Below are 29 T cell receptor beta chains sequenced from a single sample in a study of regulatory dendritic cells for organ transplantation. Some clones are missing from TCRdb's copy, which holds only in-frame ones; the method was immunoSEQ multiplex PCR. The sample includes fewer than 40,000 clones, approximately 90% of them seen just once. The sequenced sample was naive CD8+ T cells from blood. Subset defined: CD45RA+ naive T cells. The receptors stem from a human donor in good health.

The rearrangement links TRBV7-3 to TRBJ2-5, with 8 bases aligning to TRBD1. Germline values: CDR1 SGHTA, CDR2 FQGTGA. The CDR3 runs to 14 residues. Trimming cost V 4 bases and J 5 bases; bases outside gene matches: 6. The CDR3 nucleotides read TGTGCCAGCAGCTCGACAGGGGCTGGGGAGACCCAGTACTTC. The encoded protein is CASSSTGAGETQYF.

The chain has TRBV9 and TRBJ2-2, with D possibly matching TRBD2 (7 bases). CDR3 length equals 15 residues. CDR1 SGDLS and CDR2 YYNGEE come from the germline V gene. The V end lost 4 bases, the J end lost 3 bases, and 13 bases lay between the germline ends. This CDR3 is CASSPGGPDTGELFF. Written as DNA, the CDR3 is TGTGCCAGCAGCCCCGGGGGGCCGGACACCGGGGAGCTGTTTTTT.

The chain has TRBV4-3 and TRBJ2-5; TRBD2 agrees at 10 bases. The CDR3 runs to 16 residues. Germline V gene sequence: CDR1 LGHNA, CDR2 YSLEER. V was pared by 6 bases and J by 5 bases, with 12 bases of the junction left unmatched. The CDR3 loop reads CASSPGSGGAGETQYF. The CDR3 bases are TGCGCCAGCAGTCCGGGAAGCGGGGGGGCCGGGGAGACCCAGTACTTC.

The rearrangement uses TRBV28 and TRBJ1-5; D ambiguous. CDR1 is MDHEN and CDR2 is SYDVKM in the germline V gene. Trimming pared 3 bases from V and 6 bases from J, leaving 18 bases between. This CDR3 has 16 residues. The CDR3 coding sequence is TGTGCCAGCAGTTTCGGCGGAGCCTTAATGGGTCAGCCCCAGCATTTT. Residues: CASSFGGALMGQPQHF.

The chain employs TRBV6-5 and TRBJ1-2, with TRBD1 matching over 7 bases. This CDR3 is 12 amino acids long. The J segment lost 8 bases and the V segment lost 6 bases, leaving 6 bases of the junction unmatched. Germline loops: CDR1 MNHEY, CDR2 SVGAGI. The CDR3 nucleotides are TGTGCCAGCAGGACGACAGGGCCCGGCTACACCTTC. Its protein product is CASRTTGPGYTF.

V and J are TRBV29-1 and TRBJ2-7; D ambiguous. Germline V lookup: CDR1 SQVTM, CDR2 ANQGSEA. Between the trimmed V and J ends, which lost 1 base and 0 bases, there was a span of 10 bases. This CDR3 contains 14 residues. CDR3 residues: CSVEVSSSSYEQYF. The CDR3 DNA sequence: TGCAGCGTTGAAGTGAGCAGTAGCTCCTACGAGCAGTACTTC.

The chain is built from TRBV15 and TRBJ2-1; D is perhaps TRBD1 or TRBD2 (5 bases each). V was pared by 3 bases and J by 7 bases, with 22 bases between. Per germline, CDR1 LNHNV and CDR2 YYDKDF (reference sequence). The CDR3 has 17 residues. CDR3 bases: TGTGCCACCAGCAGTTTACAAGGGACCGAAAGGCGGAATGAGCAGTTCTTC. This translates into CATSSLQGTERRNEQFF.

This chain connects TRBV6-1 to TRBJ2-4; 14 positions agree with TRBD2. In germline, CDR1 is MNHNS, CDR2 SASEGT. The CDR3 has 19 amino acids. The V segment lost 0 bases and the J segment 0 bases; nucleotides outside the gene matches: 4. The CDR3 bases are TGTGCCAGCAGTGAAGCGACTAGCGGGAGGGCCCTAGCCAAAAACATTCAGTACTTC. Residues: CASSEATSGRALAKNIQYF.

J is TRBJ2-1 and V is TRBV10-2; maybe TRBD2 (6 bases). The CDR3 runs to 16 residues. Trimming left V 0 bases short and J 3 bases short, with 12 bases between. Germline V gene lookup returns CDR1 WSHSY and CDR2 SAAADI. As DNA, the CDR3 is TGCGCCAGCAGTGAGTCGACCGGGAGTATCTACAATGAGCAGTTCTTC. Its protein product is CASSESTGSIYNEQFF.

The chain has TRBV9 and TRBJ2-4; either TRBD1 or TRBD2 may fit D (5 bases each). Germline assignment: CDR1 SGDLS and CDR2 YYNGEE. CDR3 length: 13 residues. Trimming cost V 0 bases and J 9 bases, with 10 bases left between them. The CDR3 sequence: CASSVAFGGIQYF. The CDR3 coding sequence is TGTGCCAGCAGCGTAGCTTTTGGGGGCATTCAGTACTTC.

This clone was recorded once. The chain couples TRBV4-2 to TRBJ1-1; D uncertain. Germline-derived CDR1 and CDR2 are LGHNA and YNFKEQ. CDR3 length: 17 amino acids. V dropped 1 base and J dropped 4 bases, with 19 bases sitting between them. CDR3 nucleotides: TGTGCCAGCAGCCAAGGGGTGACCGGCTCATGGGGCACTGAAGCTTTCTTT. Its protein product is CASSQGVTGSWGTEAFF.

This chain links TRBV6-5 with TRBJ2-4, with 7 positions matching TRBD2. Germline V gene sequence: CDR1 MNHEY, CDR2 SVGAGI. This CDR3 is built from 13 residues. The ends lost 6 bases at V and 8 bases at J; junction bases unmatched: 7. The CDR3 DNA follows: TGTGCCAGCAGGAGGGGAGGGAGCGACATTCAGTACTTC. Its protein product is CASRRGGSDIQYF.

This clone has a single count. The gene calls are TRBV30 and TRBJ2-5, with 9 positions matching TRBD1. V lost 2 bases and J lost 4; bases outside the gene matches: 5. Germline V gene sequence: CDR1 GTSNPN, CDR2 SVGIG (reference sequence). The CDR3 covers 14 residues. The chain's CDR3 is CAWSPGDRAETQYF. The CDR3 DNA reads as TGTGCCTGGAGTCCCGGGGACAGGGCAGAGACCCAGTACTTC. The full variable domain, with the rest looked up from reference TRBV30 and TRBJ2-5, is SQTIHQWPATLVQPVGSPLSLECTVEGTSNPNLYWYRQAAGRGLQLLFYSVGIGQISSEVPQNLSASRPQDRQFILSSKKLLLSDSGFYLCAWSPGDRAETQYFGPGTRLLVL.

The V and J genes are TRBV27 and TRBJ2-1; D is perhaps TRBD2 (6 bases). Germline V gene lookup returns CDR1 MNHEY and CDR2 SMNVEV (reference sequence). The V gene lost 6 bases and the J gene lost 0 bases, with 12 bases spanning the gap. This CDR3 has 15 residues. CDR3 loop: CASSPGGSSYNEQFF. CDR3 nucleotide sequence: TGTGCCAGCAGCCCCGGAGGGAGCTCCTACAATGAGCAGTTCTTC.

The chain combines TRBV6-1 with TRBJ2-1; D possibly corresponds to TRBD2 (5 bases). This CDR3 region has 14 residues. The germline CDR1 and CDR2 sequences are MNHNS and SASEGT. Trimming removed 2 bases at V and 2 bases at J, with 7 bases between. For the CDR3, the DNA is TGTGCCAGCAGTGAAAGCGGAACCTACAATGAGCAGTTCTTC. It is translated as CASSESGTYNEQFF.

This chain links TRBV30 with TRBJ2-5; weak D call: TRBD1 (6 bases). V was cut by 0 bases and J by 1 base, with 6 bases left in between. Germline V gene lookup returns CDR1 GTSNPN and CDR2 SVGIG (reference sequence). The CDR3 spans 13 residues. CDR3 sequence: CAWSVQGQETQYF. The CDR3 bases are TGTGCCTGGAGTGTACAGGGCCAAGAGACCCAGTACTTC. The full variable domain, with the rest looked up from reference TRBV30 and TRBJ2-5, is SQTIHQWPATLVQPVGSPLSLECTVEGTSNPNLYWYRQAAGRGLQLLFYSVGIGQISSEVPQNLSASRPQDRQFILSSKKLLLSDSGFYLCAWSVQGQETQYFGPGTRLLVL.

J is TRBJ1-3 and V is TRBV6-5, with D unclear. Germline V lookup: CDR1 MNHEY, CDR2 SVGAGI. The CDR3 length is 14 residues. Trimming removed 7 bases at V and 0 bases at J, with 10 bases between. The CDR3 reads CASTGADSGNTIYF. In DNA form, the CDR3 reads TGTGCCAGCACTGGTGCAGACTCTGGAAACACCATATATTTT.

The CDR3 reads CASSEALVASISAAEQYF. The CDR3 nucleotides are TGTGCCAGCAGTGAAGCCTTAGTAGCAAGTATTTCCGCGGCGGAGCAGTACTTC. The rearrangement joins TRBV6-1 to TRBJ2-7; D gene ambiguous. The germline gives CDR1 MNHNS, CDR2 SASEGT. The CDR3 totals 18 residues. Trimming took 0 bases from V and 7 from J, leaving 25 bases between them.

CDR3 nucleotides: TGTGCCAGCACAGCGAGCTCCTACAATGAGCAGTTCTTC. Translation: CASTASSYNEQFF. This rearrangement joins TRBV27 to TRBJ2-1; D unresolved. Trimming stripped 7 bases from V and 0 bases from J, with 7 bases between. The germline gives CDR1 MNHEY, CDR2 SMNVEV (reference sequence). CDR3 length equals 13 residues.

The chain recombines TRBV7-2 with TRBJ2-1; 8 positions agree with TRBD1. CDR1 and CDR2 from the germline V gene are SGHTA and FQGNSA. The length of the CDR3 is 15 residues. The J segment lost 4 bases and the V segment lost 5 bases, leaving 7 bases of the junction unmatched. This chain's CDR3 is CASSHGTGSYNEQFF. DNA for the CDR3: TGTGCCAGCAGCCACGGGACAGGATCTTACAATGAGCAGTTCTTC.

The chain has TRBV9 and TRBJ2-4; D remains unclear. Deletions cut 4 bases from V and 7 bases from J, with 18 bases between. CDR1 SGDLS and CDR2 YYNGEE come from the germline V gene. CDR3 length equals 15 residues. CDR3 in DNA: TGTGCCAGCAGCCTATCTGGGTCGGATGGGAACATTCAGTACTTC. This encodes CASSLSGSDGNIQYF.

J is TRBJ2-7 and V is TRBV7-6; D perhaps matches TRBD1 (5 bases). In germline, CDR1 is SGHVS, CDR2 FNYEAQ. The V end was cut by 5 bases, the J end by 6 bases, with 14 bases between. This CDR3 is built from 13 residues. CDR3 nucleotides: TGTGCCAGCAGCGAGACAGACGCGTTCGAGCAGTACTTC. It codes for CASSETDAFEQYF.

The chain couples TRBV6-5 to TRBJ2-1, with a possible D match to TRBD2 (5 bases). V gave up 7 bases and J gave up 7 bases, with 14 bases separating them. CDR1 MNHEY and CDR2 SVGAGI come from the germline V gene. CDR3 length equals 13 residues. CDR3 loop: CASTALAYNEQFF. As DNA, the CDR3 is TGTGCCAGCACGGCCCTAGCTTATAATGAGCAGTTCTTC.

The chain joins TRBV11-2 to TRBJ1-1; D call uncertain. CDR1 is SGHAT and CDR2 is FQNNGV in the germline V gene. V shed 7 bases and J shed 2 bases, with 11 bases lying between them. CDR3 length: 13 residues. The CDR3: CASTLGSNTEAFF. As DNA, the CDR3 is TGTGCCAGCACCCTTGGGAGCAACACTGAAGCTTTCTTT.

V gene TRBV7-4 combines with J gene TRBJ2-7; weak D call: TRBD1 (5 bases). The V gene's germline CDR1 is SGHVT and CDR2 SQSDAQ. The CDR3 runs 15 residues. Trimming removed 3 bases from V and 2 bases from J, with 14 bases in between. As DNA, the CDR3 is TGTGCCAGCAGCTTGTGTATAAAAGGGGCCTACGAGCAGTACTTC. Translation: CASSLCIKGAYEQYF.

The rearrangement joins TRBV7-2 to TRBJ2-7; D perhaps matches TRBD1 (6 bases). The V and J ends lost 5 bases and 4 bases respectively, with 18 bases between them. The CDR3 covers 15 residues. Germline CDR1 is SGHTA and CDR2 is FQGNSA. The DNA of the CDR3 is TGTGCCAGCAGCGATTTAAGGGACAACATATACGAGCAGTACTTC. This encodes CASSDLRDNIYEQYF.

The chain combines TRBV9 with TRBJ2-3; D is perhaps TRBD2 (6 bases). Per the germline V gene, CDR1 is SGDLS and CDR2 is YYNGEE. The V end lost 7 bases, the J end lost 4 bases, and 10 bases lay between the germline ends. This CDR3 contains 12 residues. The CDR3 DNA sequence: TGTGCCAGCGGCGGGATGCCAGATACGCAGTATTTT. Its protein product is CASGGMPDTQYF.

The rearrangement joins TRBV7-3 to TRBJ2-4; no firm D call. Between the trimmed V and J ends, which lost 0 bases and 9 bases, there was a span of 15 bases. Germline V gene data show CDR1 as SGHTA and CDR2 as FQGTGA. The CDR3 loop spans 15 amino acids. CDR3 loop: CASSLTGGSSSIQYF. In nucleotides, the CDR3 is TGTGCCAGCAGCTTAACGGGTGGTAGTTCGAGCATTCAGTACTTC. Together with reference TRBV7-3 and TRBJ2-4, the CDR3 gives the full variable domain: GAGVSQTPSNKVTEKGKYVELRCDPISGHTALYWYRQSLGQGPEFLIYFQGTGAADDSGLPNDRFFAVRPEGSVSTLKIQRTERGDSAVYLCASSLTGGSSSIQYFGAGTRLSVL.

In its sample, this clone was seen once. This sequence joins TRBV6-5 and TRBJ1-5; D is ambiguous. This CDR3 has 13 residues. Looked up from germline, CDR1 is MNHEY and CDR2 is SVGAGI. Trimming cost V 5 bases and J 0 bases, with 5 bases left between them. This CDR3 is CASSTHSNQPQHF. In DNA form, the CDR3 reads TGTGCCAGCAGTACCCATAGCAATCAGCCCCAGCATTTT.